These 30 T cell receptor beta chains were all obtained from the same sample, sequenced in a study of CD8 T cells in ankylosing spondylitis. General study results and limits: Within ankylosing spondylitis blood, a TCR beta motif made up of fewer than ten highly homologous variants appeared to be characteristic.

Their antigens are not known. One entry per CDR3 protein results from TCRdb running MiXCR on the 5' RACE reads. The sample gives approximately 300,000 distinct CDR3 sequences, 7.5% to 9% of which show up once; less than 15% is in the top ten. The sample was blood, either unsorted or a sorted T cell fraction (not recorded which). These receptors came from a male donor with ankylosing spondylitis.

This clonotype is a singleton in its sample. The DNA for the CDR3 is TGTGCCAGCAGTTACTTGCGGGGTCACAATGAGCAGTTCTTC. Its translation: CASSYLRGHNEQFF. The chain is built from TRBV6-5 and TRBJ2-1; a possible D gene is TRBD2 (6 bases). V was shortened by 1 base and J by 5 bases, with 9 bases between the two germline ends. From germline, CDR1 is MNHEY and CDR2 SVGAGI. CDR3 size: 14 residues.

This chain links TRBV11-2 with TRBJ1-6; perhaps TRBD1 as D (5 bases). Trimming took 2 bases from V and 7 from J, leaving 12 bases between them. Germline lookup yields CDR1 SGHAT and CDR2 FQNNGV. CDR3 length: 15 amino acids. The CDR3 loop is CASSLRGNANSPLHF. CDR3 coding DNA: TGTGCCAGCAGCTTACGGGGGAATGCCAATTCACCCCTCCACTTT. The full variable domain, completed using reference TRBV11-2 and TRBJ1-6, is EAGVAQSPRYKIIEKRQSVAFWCNPISGHATLYWYQQILGQGPKLLIQFQNNGVVDDSQLPKDRFSAERLKGVDSTLKIQPAKLEDSAVYLCASSLRGNANSPLHFGNGTRLTVT.

There are many counts of this clonotype. The chain combines TRBV29-1 with TRBJ2-1, with D possibly TRBD2 on 6 matching bases. The germline CDR1 and CDR2 sequences are SQVTM and ANQGSEA. The CDR3 sequence is 13 residues long. V lost 8 bases, J lost 2 bases, and 13 bases lay in between. The CDR3 nucleotides are TGCAGCTCCGCACTAGCCGCCTACAATGAGCAGTTCTTC. Translated: CSSALAAYNEQFF.

The J gene is TRBJ2-3, the V gene TRBV9; D remains unclear. V was cut by 3 bases and J by 2 bases, with 13 bases left in between. The CDR3 contains 15 residues. Germline V CDR1 and CDR2: SGDLS, YYNGEE. CDR3 coding DNA: TGTGCCAGCAGCGGGGGATCGGTCGACACAGATACGCAGTATTTT. Translating gives CASSGGSVDTDTQYF.

This clonotype has more than one count but fewer than ten. The CDR3 sequence is CASSLQTGGNYGYTF. CDR3 DNA sequence: TGTGCCAGCAGCTTACAGACAGGGGGGAACTATGGCTACACCTTC. The chain joins TRBV7-3 to TRBJ1-2, with 9 bases lining up with TRBD1. The ends lost 2 bases at V and 2 bases at J; junction bases unmatched: 3. CDR3 length: 15 amino acids. CDR1 SGHTA and CDR2 FQGTGA come from the germline V gene.

This clonotype has a count of ten or more. The chain uses TRBV13 and TRBJ2-3, with 14 nucleotides matching TRBD2. The CDR3 has 17 residues. Trimming took 5 bases from V and 5 from J; bases not matched to a gene: 9. Germline values: CDR1 PRHDT, CDR2 FYEKMQ (reference sequence). The DNA of the CDR3 is TGTGCCAGCAGCCTACGACTAGCGGGAGGGCATGAAGATACGCAGTATTTT. Its translation is CASSLRLAGGHEDTQYF.

The rearrangement joins TRBV4-2 to TRBJ2-2; D unclear. The V gene's germline CDR1 is LGHNA and CDR2 YNFKEQ. Deletions cut 1 base from V and 2 bases from J, with 20 bases between. The CDR3 length is 19 residues. The CDR3 protein is CASSQGEVAVPPNTGELFF. In nucleotides, the CDR3 is TGTGCCAGCAGCCAAGGGGAAGTGGCGGTTCCCCCCAACACCGGGGAGCTGTTTTTT.

This clonotype was recorded a few times. The CDR3 region has the DNA TGTGCCAGCATGGGATTCACAGAGAACATTCAGTACTTC. It yields the protein CASMGFTENIQYF. This rearrangement joins TRBV6-1 to TRBJ2-4; no clear D. V lost 7 bases and J 7 bases, leaving 14 bases between the germline ends. Germline loops: CDR1 MNHNS, CDR2 SASEGT. The CDR3 is 13 amino acids.

The chain carries TRBV5-1 and TRBJ2-4; D is possibly TRBD1 (5 bases). V lost 3 bases and J lost 1, with 8 bases in between. CDR1 and CDR2 (germline): SGHRS, YFSETQ. The CDR3 consists of 14 residues. CDR3 bases: TGCGCCAGCAGCTACCAGGGCGCCAAAAACATTCAGTACTTC. Its protein product is CASSYQGAKNIQYF.

Ten or more counts support this clonotype. The chain couples TRBV29-1 to TRBJ2-3; 10 nucleotides align to TRBD1. After removal of 3 bases from V and 3 bases from J, the junction contained 3 bases not matched to a gene. Germline CDR1 reads SQVTM; CDR2 reads ANQGSEA. The CDR3 spans 14 residues. CDR3 region: CSVETGGATDTQYF. CDR3 in DNA: TGCAGCGTTGAGACAGGGGGCGCGACAGATACGCAGTATTTT.

Only a few counts were recorded for this clonotype. The chain employs TRBV6-4 and TRBJ2-1; D gene uncertain. There are 13 residues in the CDR3. Germline CDR1 reads MRHNA; CDR2 reads SNTAGT. With 4 bases removed from V and 3 bases from J, the gap between germline ends came to 7 bases. DNA for the CDR3: TGTGCCAGCAGTGCGGACCACTACAATGAGCAGTTCTTC. Translating gives CASSADHYNEQFF.

This chain links TRBV9 with TRBJ2-7, with D tentatively TRBD1 (6 bases). V was clipped by 2 bases and J by 2 bases, with 11 bases between them. This CDR3 has 14 amino acids. Germline V CDR1 and CDR2: SGDLS, YYNGEE. The CDR3 loop reads CASSVDSRTYEQYF. CDR3 nucleotide sequence: TGTGCCAGCAGCGTGGACAGTAGAACCTACGAGCAGTACTTC.

This clonotype has just a few counts. The V and J genes are TRBV21-1 and TRBJ2-1. TRBV21-1 is given as a pseudogene. The CDR3 totals 14 residues. The CDR3 DNA reads TGTGCCAGCAGCAAACATCTTTATAGAGATGAGCAGTTCTTC. This translates into CASSKHLYRDEQFF.

The chain couples TRBV3-1 to TRBJ2-2; 10 bases are a match to TRBD2. CDR1 is LGHDT, CDR2 YNNKEL, per germline (reference sequence). The length of the CDR3 is 16 residues. The V segment lost 1 base and the J segment 4 bases; nucleotides outside the gene matches: 3. Here the CDR3 reads CASSQALAGGTGELFF. CDR3 nucleotide sequence: TGTGCCAGCAGCCAAGCCTTAGCGGGAGGCACCGGGGAGCTGTTTTTT.

The chain couples TRBV4-2 to TRBJ2-2; possibly TRBD1 for D (5 bases). This CDR3 comprises 16 residues. Germline values: CDR1 LGHNA, CDR2 YNFKEQ. V lost 2 bases to trimming and J lost 4 bases, with 14 bases between them. CDR3 sequence (DNA): TGTGCCAGCAGCCAACAGGGCAGGGATACCACCGGGGAGCTGTTTTTT. Amino acid sequence: CASSQQGRDTTGELFF.

This clonotype was observed a handful of times. The chain is built from TRBV5-1 and TRBJ2-1; no clear D. The V end was cut by 1 base, the J end by 6 bases, with 17 bases between. CDR3 length equals 16 residues. Germline CDR1 SGHRS, CDR2 YFSETQ. The CDR3 region is CASSLSAHGSSNEQFF. Written as DNA, the CDR3 is TGCGCCAGCAGCTTGTCTGCCCACGGGTCATCCAATGAGCAGTTCTTC. Full variable domain (remainder filled in from reference TRBV5-1 and TRBJ2-1): KAGVTQTPRYLIKTRGQQVTLSCSPISGHRSVSWYQQTPGQGLQFLFEYFSETQRNKGNFPGRFSGRQFSNSRSEMNVSTLELGDSALYLCASSLSAHGSSNEQFFGPGTRLTVL.

The J gene is TRBJ2-1, the V gene TRBV5-1, with TRBD1 matching 7 bases. CDR1 is SGHRS, CDR2 YFSETQ, per germline. CDR3 length: 16 amino acids. J was trimmed by 0 bases and V by 5 bases; bases with no gene match: 8. CDR3: CASRTGTASSYNEQFF. Here the CDR3 DNA reads TGCGCCAGCAGAACCGGGACAGCGAGCTCCTACAATGAGCAGTTCTTC. Full variable domain (missing parts from reference TRBV5-1 and TRBJ2-1): KAGVTQTPRYLIKTRGQQVTLSCSPISGHRSVSWYQQTPGQGLQFLFEYFSETQRNKGNFPGRFSGRQFSNSRSEMNVSTLELGDSALYLCASRTGTASSYNEQFFGPGTRLTVL.

There are a few counts of this clonotype. The chain is built from TRBV5-1 and TRBJ2-1, with no clear D. The CDR3 has 16 amino acids. Trimming left V 1 base short and J 0 bases short, with 11 bases between. CDR1 is SGHRS, CDR2 YFSETQ, per germline. The CDR3 sequence: CASSLLGAGSYNEQFF. The CDR3 DNA is TGCGCCAGCAGCTTGCTAGGCGCCGGCTCCTACAATGAGCAGTTCTTC.

V usage is TRBV6-1 and J usage is TRBJ2-7; 9 bases match TRBD1. J gave up 3 bases and V 2 bases, and 5 bases lay outside the gene matches. Looked up from germline, CDR1 is MNHNS and CDR2 is SASEGT. The CDR3 loop spans 15 amino acids. The CDR3 bases are TGTGCCAGCAGTGAACCGGGACAGGGTAGCTACGAGCAGTACTTC. Translation: CASSEPGQGSYEQYF.

The V and J genes are TRBV3-1 and TRBJ1-4; 11 positions match TRBD1. Germline values: CDR1 LGHDT, CDR2 YNNKEL (reference sequence). The J segment lost 7 bases and the V segment lost 4 bases, leaving 8 bases of the junction unmatched. CDR3 length: 16 amino acids. The CDR3 is CASSRSPGTGGEKLFF. The DNA of the CDR3 is TGTGCCAGCAGCCGCTCACCCGGGACAGGGGGTGAAAAACTGTTTTTT. Drawing the rest from reference TRBV3-1 and TRBJ1-4, the complete variable domain is DTAVSQTPKYLVTQMGNDKSIKCEQNLGHDTMYWYKQDSKKFLKIMFSYNNKELIINETVPNRFSPKSPDKAHLNLHINSLELGDSAVYFCASSRSPGTGGEKLFFGSGTQLSVL.

This clonotype was detected many times. This sequence joins TRBV7-9 and TRBJ2-7; a possible D gene is TRBD2 (5 bases). Between the trimmed V and J ends, which lost 5 bases and 6 bases, there was a span of 8 bases. Per germline, CDR1 SEHNR and CDR2 FQNEAQ (reference sequence). The CDR3 contains 11 residues. The CDR3 loop reads CASSRGSEQYF. The CDR3 DNA sequence: TGTGCCAGCAGCCGGGGATCCGAGCAGTACTTC.

This clonotype was observed a few times. The V gene is TRBV4-3, the J gene TRBJ1-2; D perhaps matches TRBD1 (5 bases). The CDR3 has 15 residues. Germline CDR1 reads LGHNA; CDR2 reads YSLEER. With 0 bases removed from V and 3 bases from J, the gap between germline ends came to 11 bases. This CDR3 is CASSQDINRHYGYTF. The CDR3 DNA reads TGCGCCAGCAGCCAAGATATAAACAGGCACTATGGCTACACCTTC.

This clonotype was detected many times. The chain combines TRBV10-3 with TRBJ2-7; 11 bases agree with TRBD2. J was trimmed by 0 bases and V by 3 bases; bases with no gene match: 13. CDR3 length equals 19 residues. Germline CDR1 and CDR2: ENHRY and SYGVKD. CDR3 region: CAISDPETSGTVFSYEQYF. The CDR3 region has the DNA TGTGCCATCAGTGACCCCGAGACTAGCGGGACCGTCTTCTCCTACGAGCAGTACTTC.

The chain has TRBV11-1 and TRBJ2-3; D might be TRBD1 (5 bases). V gave up 2 bases and J gave up 5 bases, with 11 bases separating them. The CDR3 has 14 amino acids. Germline values: CDR1 SGHAT, CDR2 FQDESV (reference sequence). The CDR3 coding sequence is TGTGCCAGCAGCTTAACAGGATTGGGAGATACGCAGTATTTT. Protein product: CASSLTGLGDTQYF.

V and J are TRBV29-1 and TRBJ2-4; 11 positions match TRBD2. CDR1 and CDR2 from the germline V gene are SQVTM and ANQGSEA. The CDR3 is 14 amino acids. V was clipped by 4 bases and J by 3 bases; unmatched bases: 2. CDR3 protein: CSVVLAGVKNIQYF. As DNA, the CDR3 is TGCAGCGTTGTACTAGCGGGAGTCAAAAACATTCAGTACTTC.

This clonotype was counted ten times or more. The gene calls are TRBV29-1 and TRBJ1-1, with D perhaps matching TRBD1 (5 bases). The V gene lost 7 bases and the J gene lost 8 bases, with 14 bases spanning the gap. There are 11 residues in the CDR3. CDR1 and CDR2 (germline): SQVTM, ANQGSEA. The CDR3 region is CSAYRGEEAFF. DNA of the CDR3: TGCAGCGCTTACCGGGGGGAAGAAGCTTTCTTT.

There are a few counts of this clonotype. Here the CDR3 reads CASSLGPRASGLAYEQYF. In DNA, the CDR3 is TGTGCCAGCAGTTTAGGCCCTCGGGCTAGCGGGTTAGCCTACGAGCAGTACTTC. The chain links TRBV28 to TRBJ2-7, with 8 bases lining up with TRBD2. Losses at the gene ends were 2 bases for V and 2 bases for J; bases not matched to a gene: 14. Germline CDR1 MDHEN, CDR2 SYDVKM. The CDR3 totals 18 residues.

This sequence joins TRBV6-2 or TRBV6-3 and TRBJ1-5; D is uncertain. This CDR3 has 17 residues. V was cut by 2 bases and J by 1 base, with 15 bases left in between. Germline loops: CDR1 MNHEY, CDR2 SVGEGT. The CDR3 DNA reads TGTGCCAGCAGTTACGACGTGGGGAAAAAGAGCAATCAGCCCCAGCATTTT. Amino acids: CASSYDVGKKSNQPQHF.

V and J are TRBV2 and TRBJ2-1, with TRBD2 identical over 12 bases. Looked up from germline, CDR1 is SNHLY and CDR2 is FYNNEI. Trimming removed 0 bases from V and 2 bases from J; junction bases left unmatched: 2. The length of the CDR3 is 17 residues. For the CDR3, the DNA is TGTGCCAGCAGTGAAGCGACTAGCGGGAGCACCTACAATGAGCAGTTCTTC. This gives the protein CASSEATSGSTYNEQFF.

There are many counts of this clonotype. J is TRBJ1-1 and V is TRBV29-1, with TRBD1 matching over 8 bases. Germline V gives CDR1 SQVTM, CDR2 ANQGSEA. There are 14 residues in the CDR3. The V segment lost 5 bases and the J segment 3 bases; nucleotides outside the gene matches: 8. In DNA, the CDR3 is TGCAGCGTTACAGCAGGGGGCGCCGACACTGAAGCTTTCTTT. Residues: CSVTAGGADTEAFF.